Shown below are 32 T cell receptor beta chains from a single sample sequenced in a study of blood T cell repertoires in COVID-19. Data came from immunoSEQ multiplex PCR; TCRdb stores just in-frame clones and leaves some out. This table has around 320,000 clones, around 90% appearing once. The sample was PBMCs or T cells enriched from blood (not recorded which). The receptors derive from a woman under 30 with acute COVID-19.

J is TRBJ1-4 and V is TRBV28, with D perhaps TRBD1 (6 bases). The CDR3 is made up of 13 amino acids. Germline V gene lookup returns CDR1 MDHEN and CDR2 SYDVKM. V lost 7 bases and J lost 7, with 13 bases in between. The CDR3 sequence: CASTDLRGEKLFF. As DNA, the CDR3 is TGTGCCAGCACCGATCTCAGGGGTGAAAAACTGTTTTTT.

The chain uses TRBV7-3 and TRBJ2-5; 9 bases fit TRBD2. Germline loops: CDR1 SGHTA, CDR2 FQGTGA. With V trimmed by 5 bases and J by 7 bases, 5 bases remained unmatched. This CDR3 has 13 residues. The CDR3 sequence: CASSETTSGTQYF. CDR3 coding DNA: TGTGCCAGCAGCGAAACGACTAGCGGGACCCAGTACTTC.

This chain connects TRBV19 to TRBJ2-2; TRBD2 matches 15 bases. Germline V CDR1 and CDR2: LNHDA, SQIVND (reference sequence). This CDR3 has 22 residues. J was trimmed by 4 bases and V by 3 bases; bases with no gene match: 18. Here the CDR3 DNA reads TGTGCCAGTAGTATTACCGAAATGGGACTAGCGGGAGGAGGTCGGTTCACCGGGGAGCTGTTTTTT. Amino acids: CASSITEMGLAGGGRFTGELFF.

V is TRBV11-3 and J is TRBJ2-1; 11 bases fit TRBD1. V lost 5 bases to trimming and J lost 2 bases; unmatched junction nucleotides: 8. Germline CDR1 reads SGHNT; CDR2 reads YENEEA. The CDR3 is 17 residues long. The CDR3 is CASSVGPGQGAYNEQFF. CDR3 DNA: TGTGCCAGCAGCGTAGGGCCGGGACAGGGGGCCTACAATGAGCAGTTCTTC.

This sequence joins TRBV7-9 and TRBJ2-3; the D is unclear. CDR1 is SEHNR, CDR2 FQNEAQ, per germline (reference sequence). The CDR3 contains 14 residues. V was shortened by 1 base and J by 4 bases, with 9 bases between the two germline ends. CDR3 coding DNA: TGTGCCAGCAGCTTAGTCGCATCGGCAGATACGCAGTATTTT. Its protein product is CASSLVASADTQYF.

This clone has a single count. The DNA of the CDR3 is TGTGCCAGCAGCTCCTGGGGGGTCTATGAAGCTAACTATGGCTACACCTTC. It yields the protein CASSSWGVYEANYGYTF. This chain connects TRBV5-8 to TRBJ1-2; tentative D call: TRBD1 (5 bases). The germline V and J ends were trimmed by 3 bases and 0 bases, with 18 bases remaining between them. CDR3 length: 17 residues. CDR1 and CDR2 from the germline V gene are SGHTS and YDEGEE.

A single count supports this clone. J is TRBJ2-5 and V is TRBV30; possibly TRBD1 for D (6 bases). From germline, CDR1 is GTSNPN and CDR2 SVGIG (reference sequence). V was clipped by 4 bases and J by 2 bases, with 23 bases between them. The CDR3 contains 17 residues. The CDR3 spells CAWMRTIKGRGQETQYF. For the CDR3, the DNA is TGTGCCTGGATGCGAACTATAAAGGGTAGGGGGCAAGAGACCCAGTACTTC. Looking up the rest from reference TRBV30 and TRBJ2-5 gives the full variable domain: SQTIHQWPATLVQPVGSPLSLECTVEGTSNPNLYWYRQAAGRGLQLLFYSVGIGQISSEVPQNLSASRPQDRQFILSSKKLLLSDSGFYLCAWMRTIKGRGQETQYFGPGTRLLVL.

The chain combines TRBV19 with TRBJ1-6; 7 bases match TRBD1. Germline V CDR1 and CDR2: LNHDA, SQIVND (reference sequence). This CDR3 has 14 amino acids. Trimming took 3 bases from V and 9 from J; bases not matched to a gene: 5. The chain's CDR3 is CASSMEGAGSPLHF. The CDR3 DNA reads as TGTGCCAGTAGTATGGAGGGGGCCGGTTCACCCCTCCACTTT.

This sequence joins TRBV20-1 and TRBJ2-7, with D possibly TRBD1 on 6 matching bases. The CDR3 has 14 amino acids. From germline, CDR1 is DFQATT and CDR2 SNEGSKA (reference sequence). V lost 6 bases to trimming and J lost 1 base, with 16 bases between them. The CDR3 region is CSASAQGISYEQYF. DNA of the CDR3: TGCAGTGCCAGTGCACAGGGTATTTCCTACGAGCAGTACTTC.

In this sample, this clone turned up a few times. The chain combines TRBV19 with TRBJ2-1; D is ambiguous. The germline CDR1 and CDR2 sequences are LNHDA and SQIVND (reference sequence). V shed 6 bases and J shed 10 bases, with 10 bases lying between them. The CDR3 runs 11 residues. The chain's CDR3 is CASRVGWEQFF. CDR3 sequence (DNA): TGTGCCAGTAGGGTGGGCTGGGAGCAGTTCTTC.

This clone was seen a single time. This rearrangement joins TRBV27 to TRBJ2-1; TRBD2 is a possible D gene (5 bases). Trimming took 6 bases from V and 8 from J, leaving 17 bases between them. The CDR3 spans 14 residues. Germline V gives CDR1 MNHEY, CDR2 SMNVEV (reference sequence). The CDR3 DNA is TGTGCCAGCAGCAGCGGACTCCGGAGCGATGAGCAGTTCTTC. Amino acid sequence: CASSSGLRSDEQFF.

V and J are TRBV12-2 and TRBJ1-5; the DNA was not compared with TRBD1, the D call given in the table. TRBV12-2 is shown as a pseudogene. This CDR3 spans 15 amino acids. The CDR3 protein is CASRFQGISNQPQHF. DNA for the CDR3: TGTGCAAGTCGCTTCCAGGGGATCAGCAATCAGCCCCAGCATTTT.

The chain couples TRBV19 to TRBJ2-1; TRBD1 agrees at 8 bases. V lost 1 base and J lost 6; bases outside the gene matches: 5. Per the germline V gene, CDR1 is LNHDA and CDR2 is SQIVND (reference sequence). There are 15 residues in the CDR3. In DNA form, the CDR3 reads TGTGCCAGTAGTATAGGGACAGGGTTGGGCAATGAGCAGTTCTTC. It encodes CASSIGTGLGNEQFF.

The V gene is TRBV2, the J gene TRBJ1-1; D ambiguous. The CDR3 has 14 amino acids. Trimming left V 2 bases short and J 7 bases short, with 14 bases between. The V gene's germline CDR1 is SNHLY and CDR2 FYNNEI. Written as DNA, the CDR3 is TGTGCCAGCAGTGAAAACGCGAACTTTGGTGAAGCTTTCTTT. Its translation: CASSENANFGEAFF. The full variable domain, rest sourced from reference TRBV2 and TRBJ1-1, is EPEVTQTPSHQVTQMGQEVILRCVPISNHLYFYWYRQILGQKVEFLVSFYNNEISEKSEIFDDQFSVERPDGSNFTLKIRSTKLEDSAMYFCASSENANFGEAFFGQGTRLTVV.

The genes are TRBV28 and TRBJ1-5; D is undetermined. This CDR3 has 12 residues. V was cut by 5 bases and J by 9 bases, with 11 bases left in between. Germline CDR1 and CDR2: MDHEN and SYDVKM. CDR3 amino acids: CASSGSRRPQHF. DNA of the CDR3: TGTGCCAGCAGTGGCAGCCGGAGGCCCCAGCATTTT.

V is TRBV2 and J is TRBJ1-4; TRBD1 aligns across 8 bases. The CDR3 covers 15 residues. The germline CDR1 and CDR2 sequences are SNHLY and FYNNEI. The V and J ends lost 6 bases and 7 bases, in that order; junction bases with no gene match: 10. This chain's CDR3 is CASRTGQGWSEKLFF. Here the CDR3 DNA reads TGTGCCAGCAGAACTGGACAGGGATGGAGTGAAAAACTGTTTTTT. The full variable domain, with the rest looked up from reference TRBV2 and TRBJ1-4, is EPEVTQTPSHQVTQMGQEVILRCVPISNHLYFYWYRQILGQKVEFLVSFYNNEISEKSEIFDDQFSVERPDGSNFTLKIRSTKLEDSAMYFCASRTGQGWSEKLFFGSGTQLSVL.

The chain combines TRBV2 with TRBJ2-1; 8 positions match TRBD2. The V and J ends lost 3 bases and 7 bases, in that order; junction bases with no gene match: 5. The CDR3 runs 14 residues. Germline assignment: CDR1 SNHLY and CDR2 FYNNEI. CDR3 coding DNA: TGTGCCAGCAGTGAGGCGGGAGGCGGGAATGAGCAGTTCTTC. Its protein is CASSEAGGGNEQFF. Full variable domain (missing parts from reference TRBV2 and TRBJ2-1): EPEVTQTPSHQVTQMGQEVILRCVPISNHLYFYWYRQILGQKVEFLVSFYNNEISEKSEIFDDQFSVERPDGSNFTLKIRSTKLEDSAMYFCASSEAGGGNEQFFGPGTRLTVL.

A single count supports this clone. The rearrangement joins TRBV5-1 to TRBJ2-2; TRBD2 aligns across 7 bases. CDR1 and CDR2 (germline): SGHRS, YFSETQ. The CDR3 sequence is 17 residues long. V was clipped by 0 bases and J by 8 bases; unmatched bases: 13. CDR3: CASSLAASGTSWGELFF. The CDR3 DNA is TGCGCCAGCAGCTTGGCCGCTAGCGGTACCTCATGGGGGGAGCTGTTTTTT.

This rearrangement joins TRBV28 to TRBJ1-1; weak D call: TRBD1 (6 bases). Trimming left V 6 bases short and J 5 bases short, with 19 bases between. Germline CDR1 and CDR2: MDHEN and SYDVKM. CDR3 length equals 15 residues. For the CDR3, the DNA is TGTGCCAGCAGCTCCCCGGCAGGGGCACATACTGAAGCTTTCTTT. Protein: CASSSPAGAHTEAFF.

The chain uses TRBV3-1 (or the pseudogene TRBV3-2) and TRBJ2-7, with D possibly TRBD2 on 6 matching bases. Trimming stripped 0 bases from V and 6 bases from J, with 12 bases between. Germline V gene data show CDR1 as LGHDT and CDR2 as YNNKEL (reference sequence). The CDR3 is 14 amino acids. CDR3 DNA sequence: TGTGCCAGCAGCCAAGATGGGGGGACCGGCGAGCAGTACTTC. It codes for CASSQDGGTGEQYF.

This sequence joins TRBV18 and TRBJ1-1; the D gene is possibly TRBD1 (5 bases). CDR3 length: 16 residues. V lost 2 bases to trimming and J lost 3 bases, with 16 bases between them. From germline, CDR1 is KGHSH and CDR2 LQKENI. The DNA of the CDR3 is TGTGCCAGCTCACCAAATTGGGGGGGAGGGGACACTGAAGCTTTCTTT. Translation: CASSPNWGGGDTEAFF. The full variable domain, rest sourced from reference TRBV18 and TRBJ1-1, is NAGVMQNPRHLVRRRGQEARLRCSPMKGHSHVYWYRQLPEEGLKFMVYLQKENIIDESGMPKERFSAEFPKEGPSILRIQQVVRGDSAAYFCASSPNWGGGDTEAFFGQGTRLTVV.

This clone was detected only once. The chain joins TRBV12-5 to TRBJ1-1, with 8 bases aligning to TRBD1. The CDR3 contains 13 residues. Germline V lookup: CDR1 LGHNT, CDR2 FRNRAP. The V gene end was trimmed by 6 bases and the J gene end by 11 bases; junction bases not matched to a gene: 11. The CDR3 coding sequence is TGTGCTAGTGGGCAGGGGGCAGACCCAAAGGCTTTCTTT. Translated: CASGQGADPKAFF.

J is TRBJ1-2 and V is TRBV5-4; the match to TRBD1 covers 12 bases. Germline CDR1 and CDR2: SGHNT and YYREEE (reference sequence). With 1 base clipped from V and 7 bases from J, the junction kept 5 bases outside the gene matches. The CDR3 length is 15 residues. The chain's CDR3 is CASSLKGTGGIGYTF. CDR3 sequence (DNA): TGTGCCAGCAGCTTGAAAGGGACAGGGGGCATTGGCTACACCTTC.

The V gene is TRBV3-1 (or the pseudogene TRBV3-2), the J gene TRBJ2-3; D perhaps matches TRBD2 (6 bases). V lost 2 bases and J lost 8, with 20 bases in between. The CDR3 covers 16 residues. Looked up from germline, CDR1 is LGHDT and CDR2 is YNNKEL (reference sequence). The CDR3 protein is CASSQYAGPQGGTQYF. The CDR3 nucleotides read TGTGCCAGCAGCCAATATGCGGGACCCCAAGGAGGTACGCAGTATTTT.

The rearrangement uses TRBV7-9 and TRBJ2-7; D ambiguous. Trimming pared 1 base from V and 2 bases from J, leaving 15 bases between. Germline assignment: CDR1 SEHNR and CDR2 FQNEAQ (reference sequence). The CDR3 runs to 16 residues. The CDR3 nucleotides read TGTGCCAGCAGCTTAGGTCCAGAACAGACCCCCTACGAGCAGTACTTC. Encoded protein: CASSLGPEQTPYEQYF.

This clone was observed a single time. The chain uses TRBV11-3 and TRBJ2-2; no definite D call. The CDR3 extends over 12 amino acids. V lost 5 bases and J 6 bases, leaving 7 bases between the germline ends. Germline CDR1 reads SGHNT; CDR2 reads YENEEA. CDR3 region: CASSLIAGELFF. CDR3 DNA sequence: TGTGCCAGCAGCCTTATCGCCGGGGAGCTGTTTTTT. The full variable domain, with the rest looked up from reference TRBV11-3 and TRBJ2-2, is EAGVVQSPRYKIIEKKQPVAFWCNPISGHNTLYWYLQNLGQGPELLIRYENEEAVDDSQLPKDRFSAERLKGVDSTLKIQPAELGDSAVYLCASSLIAGELFFGEGSRLTVL.

As concerns this clone: Compared with germline, one end of the junction differs, possibly owing to a read error. The rearrangement links TRBV14 to TRBJ2-7; D perhaps matches TRBD2 (6 bases). The length of the CDR3 is 15 residues. Germline CDR1 reads SGHDN; CDR2 reads FVKESK. The CDR3 reads CASSQEREGSHEQYF. CDR3 DNA sequence: TGTGCCAGCAGCCAAGAGCGGGAAGGCTCCCACGAGCAGTACTTC.

The CDR3 coding sequence is TGTGCCAGCAGAGAGGAGGACAGCACGGGCTATGGCTACACCTTC. Amino acids: CASREEDSTGYGYTF. V is TRBV6-4 and J is TRBJ1-2; D might be TRBD1 (6 bases). The CDR3 is 15 residues long. Trimming took 6 bases from V and 4 from J, leaving 18 bases between them. Per germline, CDR1 MRHNA and CDR2 SNTAGT.

V gene TRBV9 combines with J gene TRBJ2-3; 11 bases fit TRBD1. Unmatched junction bases numbered 5, after V lost 4 bases and J lost 4 bases. The CDR3 sequence is 15 residues long. CDR1 and CDR2 from the germline V gene are SGDLS and YYNGEE. The CDR3 region is CASSPWDRGSDTQYF. In nucleotides, the CDR3 is TGTGCCAGCAGCCCTTGGGACAGGGGGTCAGATACGCAGTATTTT.

The chain couples TRBV4-2 to TRBJ2-6, with 7 bases fitting TRBD2. V lost 7 bases, J lost 0 bases, and 12 bases stayed unmatched. The CDR3 has 18 residues. Germline-derived CDR1 and CDR2 are LGHNA and YNFKEQ. CDR3 DNA sequence: TGTGCCAGCACCCTCTCCTGGGCGGGAGCCTCTGGGGCCAACGTCCTGACTTTC. Amino acids: CASTLSWAGASGANVLTF.

The chain uses TRBV30 and TRBJ2-7; 13 bases map to TRBD2. The CDR3 is 13 residues long. Trimming took 8 bases from V and 6 from J; bases not matched to a gene: 7. The germline V gene encodes CDR1 GTSNPN and CDR2 SVGIG (reference sequence). CDR3 in amino acids: CAAGLAGVSEQYF. CDR3 bases: TGTGCCGCCGGACTAGCGGGAGTTTCCGAGCAGTACTTC.

The chain recombines TRBV28 with TRBJ2-1; TRBD2 matches 7 bases. CDR1 is MDHEN, CDR2 SYDVKM, per germline. V was pared by 6 bases and J by 7 bases, with 6 bases of the junction left unmatched. This CDR3 spans 13 amino acids. The CDR3 region is CASSPSGTNEQFF. CDR3 sequence (DNA): TGTGCCAGCAGCCCCAGCGGGACGAATGAGCAGTTCTTC.